These 10 T cell receptor beta chains were sequenced from one sample in a study of blood T cell repertoires in COVID-19. The method was immunoSEQ multiplex PCR; TCRdb's version includes in-frame clones alone and lacks a portion of them. The sample shows about 99,000 clones, around 83% of them seen only once. Sequencing was performed on peripheral blood. The receptors stem from a man in his 70s with active or convalescent COVID-19.

The rearrangement uses TRBV10-3 and TRBJ1-1; a possible D gene is TRBD1 (5 bases). Germline V gives CDR1 ENHRY, CDR2 SYGVKD. Trimming cost V 5 bases and J 4 bases, with 17 bases left between them. The CDR3 is made up of 15 amino acids. The CDR3 nucleotides read TGTGCCATCAGTCCCAGCGGCCCGGGGGGCACTGAAGCTTTCTTT. Residues: CAISPSGPGGTEAFF.

V and J are TRBV19 and TRBJ1-5, with 8 bases aligning to TRBD1. Per the germline V gene, CDR1 is LNHDA and CDR2 is SQIVND (reference sequence). The CDR3 has 18 amino acids. J lost 3 bases, V lost 1 base, and 11 bases had no gene match. Here the CDR3 reads CASSIGGGDRPFNQPQHF. The CDR3 DNA reads as TGTGCCAGTAGTATAGGGGGAGGGGACAGGCCATTCAATCAGCCCCAGCATTTT.

The chain is built from TRBV28 and TRBJ2-7, with 8 bases identical to TRBD1. V lost 7 bases, J lost 0 bases, and 8 bases stayed unmatched. Germline CDR1 and CDR2: MDHEN and SYDVKM. This CDR3 has 15 amino acids. The CDR3 region has the DNA TGTGCCAGCAAAGGACAGGGTGGGCTCTCCTACGAGCAGTACTTC. Translated: CASKGQGGLSYEQYF.

This chain connects TRBV5-1 to TRBJ2-3; the D gene is possibly TRBD2 (6 bases). Germline CDR1 SGHRS, CDR2 YFSETQ. V was clipped by 4 bases and J by 2 bases, with 17 bases between them. The CDR3 covers 16 residues. The CDR3 sequence is CASSRMEGTITDTQYF. The DNA for the CDR3 is TGCGCCAGCAGCCGGATGGAGGGGACGATCACAGATACGCAGTATTTT.

The rearrangement joins TRBV19 to TRBJ2-4; D is perhaps TRBD1 (5 bases). The ends were cut back, 4 bases at V and 0 bases at J, with 10 bases in the middle. Looked up from germline, CDR1 is LNHDA and CDR2 is SQIVND (reference sequence). The CDR3 has 15 amino acids. DNA of the CDR3: TGTGCCAGTAGTAGGGGCGACCTAGCCAAAAACATTCAGTACTTC. Translated, it gives CASSRGDLAKNIQYF.

The CDR3 region is CASSLRPTIHGQGARTNEKLFF. In nucleotides, the CDR3 is TGTGCCAGCAGCCTTAGGCCGACGATACACGGACAGGGGGCGCGGACTAATGAAAAACTGTTTTTT. The V and J genes are TRBV13 and TRBJ1-4, with TRBD1 matching over 11 bases. The trim removed 5 bases at V and 2 bases at J, leaving 22 bases unmatched. Looked up from germline, CDR1 is PRHDT and CDR2 is FYEKMQ (reference sequence). CDR3 length: 22 amino acids. The full variable domain, in which reference TRBV13 and TRBJ1-4 provide the parts outside the CDR3, is AAGVIQSPRHLIKEKRETATLKCYPIPRHDTVYWYQQGPGQDPQFLISFYEKMQSDKGSIPDRFSAQQFSDYHSELNMSSLELGDSALYFCASSLRPTIHGQGARTNEKLFFGSGTQLSVL.

This rearrangement joins TRBV6-6 to TRBJ1-5; tentative D call: TRBD1 (6 bases). This CDR3 contains 18 residues. Germline loops: CDR1 MNHNY, CDR2 SVGAGI (reference sequence). Trimming took off 5 bases at V and 1 base at J, with 21 bases between the two ends. The CDR3 reads CASSPNWGGHGSNQPQHF. The CDR3 nucleotides are TGTGCCAGCAGTCCGAACTGGGGGGGGCATGGGAGCAATCAGCCCCAGCATTTT.

The chain joins TRBV7-3 to TRBJ2-3, with 9 positions matching TRBD2. This CDR3 comprises 15 residues. V was clipped by 3 bases and J by 3 bases; unmatched bases: 4. The germline gives CDR1 SGHTA, CDR2 FQGTGA. The chain's CDR3 is CASSFGSGGTDTQYF. The CDR3 region has the DNA TGTGCCAGCAGCTTTGGTAGCGGGGGAACAGATACGCAGTATTTT. The full variable domain, with the rest looked up from reference TRBV7-3 and TRBJ2-3, is GAGVSQTPSNKVTEKGKYVELRCDPISGHTALYWYRQSLGQGPEFLIYFQGTGAADDSGLPNDRFFAVRPEGSVSTLKIQRTERGDSAVYLCASSFGSGGTDTQYFGPGTRLTVL.

The chain combines TRBV6-5 with TRBJ2-1, with 9 bases aligning to TRBD1. The CDR3 is made up of 15 amino acids. Germline V CDR1 and CDR2: MNHEY, SVGAGI. After removal of 4 bases from V and 5 bases from J, the junction contained 6 bases not matched to a gene. CDR3 coding DNA: TGTGCCAGCAGTTTTCCGGGACAGGGTCACAATGAGCAGTTCTTC. The encoded protein is CASSFPGQGHNEQFF.

As DNA, the CDR3 is TGTGCCAGCAGCCTATCGGGGGTAGGGAATCAGCCCCAGCATTTT. This gives the protein CASSLSGVGNQPQHF. This chain uses TRBV28 with TRBJ1-5; weak D call: TRBD1 (5 bases). The length of the CDR3 is 15 residues. The V gene lost 6 bases and the J gene lost 4 bases, with 16 bases spanning the gap. Germline assignment: CDR1 MDHEN and CDR2 SYDVKM.